This entry lists 10 T cell receptor beta chains sequenced from one sample in a study of TIL therapy for anti-PD-1-resistant metastatic lung cancer (dated by TCRdb to 2020 to 2022). TCR beta CDR3 regions were amplified from genomic DNA by bias-controlled multiplex PCR with the immunoSEQ v3 hsTCRB kit. Here the immuneACCESS table is served through TCRdb, limited to in-frame sequences with V and J called. Missing clones are a known gap in these copies; in checked studies unresolved V genes cover under half, and the rest lacks a known reason. The sample table records tens of thousands of clones; roughly two thirds of these occur just once. The ten largest clonotypes hold about 6.3% of the sample. What this sample's time point label stands for: pre-treatment sample, taken before nivolumab and TIL therapy. The sequencing used blood, collected at baseline. The receptors come from a person between 30 and 79 years old with non-small cell lung cancer.

CDR3 nucleotide sequence: TGTGCCAGCAGCTTTAAGAGAGGCGGGGAGCTGTTTTTT. Amino acids: CASSFKRGGELFF. The chain carries TRBV7-6 and TRBJ2-2; D gene uncertain. V shed 3 bases and J shed 7 bases, with 9 bases lying between them. Per germline, CDR1 SGHVS and CDR2 FNYEAQ. The CDR3 sequence is 13 residues long.

The chain couples TRBV15 to TRBJ2-5, with 9 bases identical to TRBD1. Trimming cost V 2 bases and J 2 bases; bases outside gene matches: 6. Germline V lookup: CDR1 LNHNV, CDR2 YYDKDF (reference sequence). CDR3 size: 16 residues. DNA of the CDR3: TGTGCCACCAGCAGAACCACCGGGACAGGGCAAGAGACCCAGTACTTC. It translates to CATSRTTGTGQETQYF.

This rearrangement joins TRBV10-3 to TRBJ2-4; D remains unclear. This CDR3 has 16 residues. V was pared by 2 bases and J by 0 bases, with 11 bases between. Germline CDR1 is ENHRY and CDR2 is SYGVKD. CDR3 in DNA: TGTGCCATCAGTGAGGGAAGGAACTTAGCCAAAAACATTCAGTACTTC. This translates into CAISEGRNLAKNIQYF.

This clone was observed a few times. This rearrangement joins TRBV6-5 to TRBJ1-1; D is uncertain. Germline V lookup: CDR1 MNHEY, CDR2 SVGAGI. The V gene lost 1 base and the J gene lost 1 base, with 7 bases spanning the gap. There are 14 residues in the CDR3. The CDR3 is CASSYFQWNTEAFF. CDR3 DNA sequence: TGTGCCAGCAGTTACTTCCAGTGGAACACTGAAGCTTTCTTT.

The chain employs TRBV4-1 and TRBJ1-3, with D perhaps matching TRBD1 (5 bases). The CDR3 sequence is 14 residues long. Germline CDR1 MGHRA, CDR2 YSYEKL. V was shortened by 3 bases and J by 2 bases, with 8 bases between the two germline ends. DNA of the CDR3: TGCGCCAGCAGCCACACAGGAGCTGGAAACACCATATATTTT. It is translated as CASSHTGAGNTIYF.

The chain links TRBV7-8 to TRBJ2-1; D ambiguous. Trimming cost V 1 base and J 9 bases, with 7 bases left between them. CDR3 length: 12 residues. Germline V CDR1 and CDR2: SGHVS, FQNEAQ. This CDR3 is CASSLVLVEQFF. CDR3 DNA sequence: TGTGCCAGCAGCTTAGTACTGGTTGAGCAGTTCTTC.

The chain combines TRBV5-1 with TRBJ1-2; 10 nucleotides agree with TRBD1. Germline CDR1 and CDR2: SGHRS and YFSETQ. V was clipped by 4 bases and J by 4 bases; unmatched bases: 4. The CDR3 loop spans 14 amino acids. The CDR3 reads CASSAGQGGYGYTF. The CDR3 DNA is TGCGCCAGCAGCGCCGGACAGGGGGGCTATGGCTACACCTTC.

This chain joins TRBV5-4 and TRBJ1-5; TRBD1 is a possible D gene (6 bases). The germline V gene encodes CDR1 SGHNT and CDR2 YYREEE (reference sequence). V was cut by 0 bases and J by 1 base, with 11 bases left in between. This CDR3 region has 16 residues. This CDR3 is CASSLGPGQSNQPQHF. In DNA form, the CDR3 reads TGTGCCAGCAGCTTGGGACCCGGACAGAGCAATCAGCCCCAGCATTTT.

This clone was recorded many times. The chain combines TRBV7-9 with TRBJ1-1, with a tentative D call TRBD1 (6 bases). The germline gives CDR1 SEHNR, CDR2 FQNEAQ (reference sequence). Trimming took 4 bases from V and 8 from J, leaving 11 bases between them. This CDR3 has 12 residues. The CDR3 reads CASSSGGTEAFF. CDR3 nucleotides: TGTGCCAGCAGCTCCGGAGGGACAGAAGCTTTCTTT.

The V and J genes are TRBV25-1 and TRBJ1-3, with 8 bases matching TRBD1. Germline V lookup: CDR1 MGHDK, CDR2 SYGVNS. The CDR3 runs 15 residues. The J segment lost 2 bases and the V segment lost 4 bases, leaving 4 bases of the junction unmatched. This CDR3 is CASSARQGTGNTIYF. As DNA, the CDR3 is TGTGCCAGCAGTGCCCGACAGGGGACTGGAAACACCATATATTTT.